This TCR beta chain originates from a study of stem cell transplantation in POMP-related autoinflammatory disease. Study overall: Pre-transplant patients had naive-skewed CD4+ T cells and few CD8+ T cells. Study-level results: In patients with PRAID, every analyzed T-cell subset tended to show lower diversity and higher clonality.

In regard to this clone: The target antigen is unknown.

Assay: immunoSEQ multiplex PCR; the TCRdb copy retains only in-frame clones and omits some. The repertoire holds 20,000 to 30,000 clones, with around four fifths as singletons. The CDR3 loop spans 12 amino acids. The germline CDR1 and CDR2 sequences are SGHDN and FVKESK. V shed 4 bases and J shed 8 bases, with 9 bases lying between them. The TCR comes from a human donor with POMP-related autoinflammation and immune dysregulation (PRAID). The chain links TRBV14 to TRBJ2-4; D not certain. Sequencing used CD4+ T cells from PBMCs, obtained before stem cell transplantation. The CDR3 bases are TGTGCCAGCAGCCTCAGTGCGGACATTCAGTACTTC. The encoded protein is CASSLSADIQYF.